This TCR beta chain was observed in a study of regulatory T cells in long-lasting Graves disease. This clonotype was seen ten or more times. The CDR3 totals 16 residues. Losses at the gene ends were 7 bases for V and 6 bases for J; bases not matched to a gene: 15. Germline CDR1 LGHNT, CDR2 FRNRAP. Time point given: newly diagnosed GD, antithyroid drugs for less than 3 months. PBMC RNA was the source of the TCR library. EDTA tubes held approximately 8.8 milliliters of peripheral blood from each patient. Building the TCR beta libraries relied on iRepertoire HTBI primers, and CDR3 regions underwent Arm-PCR. TCRdb processed the multiplex PCR reads anew with MiXCR; each CDR3 protein has one entry. The sample carries 450,000 to 650,000 distinct CDR3 sequences, roughly 15% recorded once. Another study also made use of these data, one on T cells in Graves' hyperthyroidism and ophthalmopathy.

The sequencing here drew on peripheral blood mononuclear cells (PBMCs), taken at new diagnosis, from a patient treated with antithyroid drugs. The source of this sequence is a woman aged 35 to 59 with Graves disease. V usage is TRBV12-5 and J usage is TRBJ2-1; TRBD2 aligns across 7 bases. The CDR3 sequence is CASEPSPGLRGNEQFF. CDR3 nucleotides: TGTGCTAGTGAACCATCACCGGGACTACGGGGCAATGAGCAGTTCTTC.